The 11 T cell receptor beta chains below were found in one sample sequenced in a study of blood T cell repertoires in COVID-19. Generated by immunoSEQ multiplex PCR, the TCRdb table keeps only in-frame clones and is missing some. The sample includes 190,000 or so clones, 86% of them seen just once. Sequences were obtained from PBMCs or T cells enriched from blood (not recorded which). These receptors all come from a woman aged 30 to 39 who had been exposed to COVID-19.

The chain couples TRBV11-3 to TRBJ1-1; D is unresolved. V lost 4 bases to trimming and J lost 1 base, with 10 bases between them. The CDR3 contains 14 residues. CDR1 is SGHNT and CDR2 is YENEEA in the germline V gene. The CDR3 spells CASSYGLSNTEAFF. CDR3 coding DNA: TGTGCCAGCAGCTACGGGTTATCGAACACTGAAGCTTTCTTT.

The CDR3 spells CASSRGGVGQPQHF. The CDR3, as DNA: TGTGCCAGTAGTAGGGGGGGCGTAGGTCAGCCCCAGCATTTT. The genes are TRBV19 and TRBJ1-5; D possibly corresponds to TRBD1 (6 bases). Germline V CDR1 and CDR2: LNHDA, SQIVND (reference sequence). The V and J ends lost 4 bases and 6 bases respectively, with 13 bases between them. The CDR3 is 14 residues long.

The rearrangement links TRBV25-1 to TRBJ2-2; 7 bases are shared with TRBD2. The CDR3 has 15 amino acids. From germline, CDR1 is MGHDK and CDR2 SYGVNS. V was clipped by 3 bases and J by 3 bases; unmatched bases: 4. DNA of the CDR3: TGTGCCAGCAGTGACGCGGGGGTGGACACCGGGGAGCTGTTTTTT. This sequence encodes CASSDAGVDTGELFF.

This chain joins TRBV2 and TRBJ1-2; 7 nucleotides line up with TRBD1. Germline V lookup: CDR1 SNHLY, CDR2 FYNNEI. V lost 6 bases to trimming and J lost 6 bases; unmatched junction nucleotides: 16. The CDR3 has 16 residues. The CDR3 coding sequence is TGTGCCAGCAGCGAACCCCCCAGGGGGGTAGAGCATGGCTACACCTTC. Protein sequence: CASSEPPRGVEHGYTF.

This chain joins TRBV11-2 and TRBJ1-6, with unresolved D. The CDR3 totals 14 residues. The germline V and J ends were trimmed by 5 bases and 8 bases, with 13 bases remaining between them. Germline CDR1 reads SGHAT; CDR2 reads FQNNGV. CDR3 coding DNA: TGTGCCAGCAGCCCCCTCTCCGGGGATTCACCCCTCCACTTT. It codes for CASSPLSGDSPLHF.

CDR3 sequence (DNA): TGTGCCAGCAGCCCCTGGGGGGAAGAGACCCAGTACTTC. Amino acid sequence: CASSPWGEETQYF. The rearrangement joins TRBV7-2 to TRBJ2-5; D is perhaps TRBD2 (6 bases). The length of the CDR3 is 13 residues. The germline V gene has CDR1 SGHTA and CDR2 FQGNSA. V lost 5 bases, J lost 3 bases, and 10 bases lay in between.

This chain joins TRBV6-5 and TRBJ1-2; 7 nucleotides match TRBD1. Germline V gene lookup returns CDR1 MNHEY and CDR2 SVGAGI. This CDR3 has 13 amino acids. J gave up 8 bases and V 6 bases, and 9 bases lay outside the gene matches. CDR3 sequence: CASSPDRARGYTF. CDR3 coding DNA: TGTGCCAGCAGCCCCGACAGGGCTAGGGGCTACACCTTC.

The genes are TRBV28 and TRBJ1-5; no reliable D call. Per the germline V gene, CDR1 is MDHEN and CDR2 is SYDVKM. CDR3 length: 15 residues. V lost 3 bases and J 3 bases, leaving 12 bases between the germline ends. The CDR3 sequence: CASSFGSTNNQPQHF. In nucleotides, the CDR3 is TGTGCCAGCAGTTTTGGGAGCACAAACAATCAGCCCCAGCATTTT.

The rearrangement uses TRBV18 and TRBJ2-1; 9 nucleotides align to TRBD2. Germline V gene sequence: CDR1 KGHSH, CDR2 LQKENI. This CDR3 region has 15 residues. Trimming cost V 6 bases and J 6 bases; bases outside gene matches: 9. CDR3 DNA sequence: TGTGCCAGCTCCCCCAGCGGGGGGCCCGGCAATGAGCAGTTCTTC. This gives the protein CASSPSGGPGNEQFF. The full variable domain, with the rest looked up from reference TRBV18 and TRBJ2-1, is NAGVMQNPRHLVRRRGQEARLRCSPMKGHSHVYWYRQLPEEGLKFMVYLQKENIIDESGMPKERFSAEFPKEGPSILRIQQVVRGDSAAYFCASSPSGGPGNEQFFGPGTRLTVL.

This clone appeared once. This chain joins TRBV19 and TRBJ2-6; D is unresolved. Germline CDR1 and CDR2: LNHDA and SQIVND (reference sequence). V lost 7 bases, J lost 4 bases, and 17 bases lay in between. The CDR3 length is 16 residues. CDR3 in amino acids: CASTNRVRSGANVLTF. CDR3 DNA sequence: TGTGCCAGTACAAATCGCGTGAGATCCGGGGCCAACGTCCTGACTTTC.

The rearrangement links TRBV18 to TRBJ2-5, with D possibly matching TRBD2 (6 bases). Germline-derived CDR1 and CDR2 are KGHSH and LQKENI. V lost 1 base, J lost 0 bases, and 9 bases lay in between. The CDR3 has 15 residues. CDR3 nucleotides: TGTGCCAGCTCACCACAAAGGAGGGACCAAGAGACCCAGTACTTC. Amino acids: CASSPQRRDQETQYF.